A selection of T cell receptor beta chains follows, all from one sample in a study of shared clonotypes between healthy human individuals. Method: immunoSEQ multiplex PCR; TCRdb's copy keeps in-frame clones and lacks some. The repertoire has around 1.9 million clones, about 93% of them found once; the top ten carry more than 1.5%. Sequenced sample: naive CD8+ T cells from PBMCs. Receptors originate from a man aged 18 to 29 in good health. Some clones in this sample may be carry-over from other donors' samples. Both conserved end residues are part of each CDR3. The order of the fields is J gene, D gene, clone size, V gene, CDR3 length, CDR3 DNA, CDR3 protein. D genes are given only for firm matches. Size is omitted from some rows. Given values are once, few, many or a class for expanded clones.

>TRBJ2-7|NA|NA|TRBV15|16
TGTGCCACCAGCAGGGGTTCGGAGGGCCTCTCCTACGAGCAGTACTTC
CATSRGSEGLSYEQYF
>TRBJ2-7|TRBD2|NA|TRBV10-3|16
TGTGCCATCAGGGGTGGTAGCGGGAGCGGGGGGTGGGAGCAGTACTTC
CAIRGGSGSGGWEQYF
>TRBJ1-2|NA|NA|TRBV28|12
TGTGCCAGCAGTTTAGGGGAGGGTGGCTACACCTTC
CASSLGEGGYTF
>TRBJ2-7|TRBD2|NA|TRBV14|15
TGTGCCAGCACGCCCGGGACTAGCGGAACCTACGAGCAGTACTTC
CASTPGTSGTYEQYF
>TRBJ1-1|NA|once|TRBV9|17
TGTGCCAGCAGCGCTTTTATTCCGGGACGGGGGAACACTGAAGCTTTCTTT
CASSAFIPGRGNTEAFF
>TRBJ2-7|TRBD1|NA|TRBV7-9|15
TGTGCCAGCAGCAACCGGGACAGGGTGGCCTACGAGCAGTACTTC
CASSNRDRVAYEQYF
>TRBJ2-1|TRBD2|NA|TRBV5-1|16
TGCGCCAGCAGCGCGGGACTAGCGGGAGGGTACAATGAGCAGTTCTTC
CASSAGLAGGYNEQFF
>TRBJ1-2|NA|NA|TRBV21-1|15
TGTGCCAGCCGACTCGTTTCAGGGGGCCTCTATGGCTACACCTTC
CASRLVSGGLYGYTF
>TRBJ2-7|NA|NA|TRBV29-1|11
TGCAGCGTTATAATGGACCACGAGCAGTACTTC
CSVIMDHEQYF
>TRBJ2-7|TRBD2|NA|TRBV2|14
TGTGCCAGCAGTAGCGGGAGGGAGCCCTACGAGCAGTACTTC
CASSSGREPYEQYF
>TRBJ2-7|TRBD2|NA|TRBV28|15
TGTGCCAGCAGTGGGGGACTAGCGGAGGCCTACGAGCAGTACTTC
CASSGGLAEAYEQYF
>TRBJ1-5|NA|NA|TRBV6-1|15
TGTGCCAGCAGTGGAACGATAACCCGGAAGCAGTCCCAGCATTTT
CASSGTITRKQSQHF
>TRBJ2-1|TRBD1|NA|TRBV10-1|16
TGCGCCAGCAGGGGACAGGGGCGAGGTAGCTACAATGAGCAGTTCTTC
CASRGQGRGSYNEQFF
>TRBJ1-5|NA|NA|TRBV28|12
TGTGCCAGCAGTTTTCTTTTGGGGGGCCAGCATTTT
CASSFLLGGQHF
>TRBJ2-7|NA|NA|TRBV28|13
TGTGCCAGCAGTGGGGTACAAACCTACGAGCAGTACTTC
CASSGVQTYEQYF
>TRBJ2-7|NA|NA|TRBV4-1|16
TGCGCCAGCAGCCAAGATCGAACCAGGAGCTCCTACGAGCAGTACTTC
CASSQDRTRSSYEQYF
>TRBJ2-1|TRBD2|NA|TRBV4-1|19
TGCGCCAGCAGCCGCCAGGGACTAGCGGGAGTTGGCTCCTACAATGAGCAGTTCTTC
CASSRQGLAGVGSYNEQFF
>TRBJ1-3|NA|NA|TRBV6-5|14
TGTGCCAGCAGTTACGAGGGGTCTGGAAACACCATATATTTT
CASSYEGSGNTIYF
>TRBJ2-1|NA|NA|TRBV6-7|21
TGTGCCAGCAGTTACTCCGTTGTTCACGGCAGGCCTAAGAGCTCCTACAATGAGCAGTTCTTC
CASSYSVVHGRPKSSYNEQFF
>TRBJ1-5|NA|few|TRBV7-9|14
TGTGCCAGCAGCTCAGGCTATAGCAATCAGCCCCAGCATTTT
CASSSGYSNQPQHF
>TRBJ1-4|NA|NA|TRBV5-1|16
TGCGCCAGCGCCATCACGGACCTGACGACTAATGAAAAACTGTTTTTT
CASAITDLTTNEKLFF
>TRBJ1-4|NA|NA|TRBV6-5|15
TGTGCCAGCAGTTACGGAATTGCAACTAATGAAAAACTGTTTTTT
CASSYGIATNEKLFF
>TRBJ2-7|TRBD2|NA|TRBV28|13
TGTGCCAGCAGGGGACTACCCTCAGGAGAGCAGTACTTC
CASRGLPSGEQYF
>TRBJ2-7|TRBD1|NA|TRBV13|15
TGTGCCAGCAGCTCCATGGGACAGGGTGGGTACGAGCAGTACTTC
CASSSMGQGGYEQYF
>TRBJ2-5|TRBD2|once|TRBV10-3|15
TGTGCCATCAGTGGACTAGCGGGAGTCCAAGAGACCCAGTACTTC
CAISGLAGVQETQYF
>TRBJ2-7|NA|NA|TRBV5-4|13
TGTGCCAGCAGCTTGGCTCCCAAATACGAGCAGTACTTC
CASSLAPKYEQYF
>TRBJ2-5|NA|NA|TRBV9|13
TGTGCCAGCAGCCGGCAGGGGGGAGAGACCCAGTACTTC
CASSRQGGETQYF
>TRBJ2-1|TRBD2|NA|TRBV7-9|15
TGTGCCAGCAGCCACTTAGCGGGGCCTTACGATGAGCAGTTCTTC
CASSHLAGPYDEQFF
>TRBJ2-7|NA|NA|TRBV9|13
TGTGCCAGCAGCGTAGACACCCTAAACGAGCAGTACTTC
CASSVDTLNEQYF
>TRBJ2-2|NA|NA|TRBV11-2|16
TGTGCCAGCAGCTTGTCCGCGCGAGCGAACACCGGGGAGCTGTTTTTT
CASSLSARANTGELFF
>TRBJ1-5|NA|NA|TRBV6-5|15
TGTGCCAGCAGCCCCAGCGGGGGCAGCGATCAGCCCCAGCATTTT
CASSPSGGSDQPQHF
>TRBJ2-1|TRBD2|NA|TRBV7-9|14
TGTGCCAGCAGCTTGCCGGGACTAGGGAGTGAGCAGTTCTTC
CASSLPGLGSEQFF
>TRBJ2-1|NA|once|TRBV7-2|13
TGTGCCAGCAGCCCCGGACAGTACAATGAGCAGTTCTTC
CASSPGQYNEQFF
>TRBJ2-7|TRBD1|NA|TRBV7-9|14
TGTGCCAGCAGCTTAGCCGGGACAGGCTACGAGCAGTACTTC
CASSLAGTGYEQYF
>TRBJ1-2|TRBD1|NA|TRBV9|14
TGTGCCAGCAGCACCCGGGACAGGGGCAATGGCTACACCTTC
CASSTRDRGNGYTF
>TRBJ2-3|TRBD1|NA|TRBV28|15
TGTGCCAGCAGACCGACAGGGGCCGTGACAGATACGCAGTATTTT
CASRPTGAVTDTQYF
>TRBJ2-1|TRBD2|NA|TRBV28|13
TGTGCCAGCAGTCTACTAGCGTACAATGAGCAGTTCTTC
CASSLLAYNEQFF
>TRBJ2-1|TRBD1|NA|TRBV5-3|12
TGTGCCAAAAGACAGGGGAGGTATGAGCAGTTCTTC
CAKRQGRYEQFF
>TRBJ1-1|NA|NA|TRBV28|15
TGTGCCAGCAGCCCCGCAGGGTTCCTTGGCACTGAAGCTTTCTTT
CASSPAGFLGTEAFF
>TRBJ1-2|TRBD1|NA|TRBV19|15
TGTGCCAGTAGTACTGGAGACAGGGACTTTCGCGGCTACACCTTC
CASSTGDRDFRGYTF
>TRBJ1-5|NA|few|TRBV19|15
TGTGCCAGTAGTCTTTCGTCTGCGGTCAATCAGCCCCAGCATTTT
CASSLSSAVNQPQHF
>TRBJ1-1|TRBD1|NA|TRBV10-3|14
TGTGCCATCAGTGGGGGACAGGGACGCACTGAAGCTTTCTTT
CAISGGQGRTEAFF
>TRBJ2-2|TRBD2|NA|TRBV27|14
TGTGCCAGCTCTAGCGGGAGCAGGACCGGGGAGCTGTTTTTT
CASSSGSRTGELFF
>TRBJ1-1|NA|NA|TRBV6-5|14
TGTGCCAGCAGTGCCCTCGGGGGTTGGATTGAAGCTTTCTTT
CASSALGGWIEAFF
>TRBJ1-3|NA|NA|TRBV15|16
TGTGCCACCAGCCGAGGATTGGGTGGCTCTGGAAACACCATATATTTT
CATSRGLGGSGNTIYF
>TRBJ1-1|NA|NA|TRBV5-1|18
TGCGCCAGCAGCTTGACGGGACGGAGAGATCAAGGGAACACTGAAGCTTTCTTT
CASSLTGRRDQGNTEAFF
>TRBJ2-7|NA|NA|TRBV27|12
TGTGCCAGCAGTTTTGCCGGGGTCGAGCAGTACTTC
CASSFAGVEQYF
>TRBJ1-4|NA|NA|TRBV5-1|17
TGCGCCAGCAGCTTGGTGTCCAGAGATGCAACTAATGAAAAACTGTTTTTT
CASSLVSRDATNEKLFF
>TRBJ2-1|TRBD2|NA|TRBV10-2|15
TGCGCCAGCAGTGAGTCTGAGCGGGGCTACAATGAGCAGTTCTTC
CASSESERGYNEQFF
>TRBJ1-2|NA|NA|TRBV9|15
TGTGCCAGCAGCGCCCGACAGTTTTTCGACTATGGCTACACCTTC
CASSARQFFDYGYTF
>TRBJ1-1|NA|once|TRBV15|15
TGTGCCACCAGCAGAGATCGAGCGGCAGGGCGTGAAGCTTTCTTT
CATSRDRAAGREAFF
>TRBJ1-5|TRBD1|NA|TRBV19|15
TGTGCCAGTAGATCGACAGGGGACGGCAATCAGCCCCAGCATTTT
CASRSTGDGNQPQHF
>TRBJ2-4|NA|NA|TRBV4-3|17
TGCGCCAGCAGCCAAGATCGGGGGATAGGGGCCAAAAACATTCAGTACTTC
CASSQDRGIGAKNIQYF
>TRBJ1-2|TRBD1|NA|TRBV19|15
TGTGCCAGTACCCCCCTGACAGGGGGCGCCTATGGCTACACCTTC
CASTPLTGGAYGYTF
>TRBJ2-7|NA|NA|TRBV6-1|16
TGTGCCAGCAGTGAAGTTTGGGGCGCTCGACCCTACGAGCAGTACTTC
CASSEVWGARPYEQYF